The subject of this entry is one T cell receptor beta chain. Produced via immunoSEQ multiplex PCR; TCRdb's table is partial and in-frame only. The repertoire holds about 400,000 clones, with roughly 94% as singletons. The sample originates from a study of shared T cell receptors in the human thymus. J gave up 3 bases and V 5 bases, and 10 bases lay outside the gene matches. The CDR3 covers 16 residues. Germline CDR1 reads SGHNT; CDR2 reads YENEEA. The sample comprised thymocytes. The J gene is TRBJ2-1, the V gene TRBV11-3, with 7 bases that match TRBD2. The TCR originated in a human donor. The CDR3 sequence: CASSPPTSTFYNEQFF. Here the CDR3 DNA reads TGTGCCAGCAGCCCACCGACTAGCACCTTCTACAATGAGCAGTTCTTC. Full variable domain (missing parts from reference TRBV11-3 and TRBJ2-1): EAGVVQSPRYKIIEKKQPVAFWCNPISGHNTLYWYLQNLGQGPELLIRYENEEAVDDSQLPKDRFSAERLKGVDSTLKIQPAELGDSAVYLCASSPPTSTFYNEQFFGPGTRLTVL.